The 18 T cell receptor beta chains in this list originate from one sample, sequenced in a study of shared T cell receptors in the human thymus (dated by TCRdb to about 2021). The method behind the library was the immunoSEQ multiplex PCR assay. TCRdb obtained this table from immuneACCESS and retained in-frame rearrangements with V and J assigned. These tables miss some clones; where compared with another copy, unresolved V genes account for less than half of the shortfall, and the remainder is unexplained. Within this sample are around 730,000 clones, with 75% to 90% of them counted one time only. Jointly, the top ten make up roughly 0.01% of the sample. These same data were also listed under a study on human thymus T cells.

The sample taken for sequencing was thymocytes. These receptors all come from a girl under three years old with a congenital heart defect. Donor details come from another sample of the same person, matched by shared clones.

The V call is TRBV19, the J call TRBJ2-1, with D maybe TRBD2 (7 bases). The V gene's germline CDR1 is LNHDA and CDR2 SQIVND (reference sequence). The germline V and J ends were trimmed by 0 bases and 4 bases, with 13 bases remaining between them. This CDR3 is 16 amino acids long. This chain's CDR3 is CASSIDGGAIYNEQFF. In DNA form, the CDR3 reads TGTGCCAGTAGTATAGATGGGGGGGCGATATACAATGAGCAGTTCTTC.

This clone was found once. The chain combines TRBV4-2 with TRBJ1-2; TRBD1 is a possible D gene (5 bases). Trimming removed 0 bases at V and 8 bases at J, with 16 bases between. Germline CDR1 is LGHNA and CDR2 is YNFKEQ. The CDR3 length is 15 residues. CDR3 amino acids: CASSQELGQGRGYTF. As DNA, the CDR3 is TGTGCCAGCAGCCAAGAATTGGGCCAGGGCAGGGGCTACACCTTC.

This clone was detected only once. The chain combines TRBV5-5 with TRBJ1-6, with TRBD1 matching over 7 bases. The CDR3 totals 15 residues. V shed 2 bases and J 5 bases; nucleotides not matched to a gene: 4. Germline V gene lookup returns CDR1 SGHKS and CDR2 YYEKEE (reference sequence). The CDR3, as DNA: TGTGCCAGCAGCTTATCCGGGACAGATAATTCACCCCTCCACTTT. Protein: CASSLSGTDNSPLHF. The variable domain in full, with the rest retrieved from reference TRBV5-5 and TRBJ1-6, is DAGVTQSPTHLIKTRGQQVTLRCSPISGHKSVSWYQQVLGQGPQFIFQYYEKEERGRGNFPDRFSARQFPNYSSELNVNALLLGDSALYLCASSLSGTDNSPLHFGNGTRLTVT.

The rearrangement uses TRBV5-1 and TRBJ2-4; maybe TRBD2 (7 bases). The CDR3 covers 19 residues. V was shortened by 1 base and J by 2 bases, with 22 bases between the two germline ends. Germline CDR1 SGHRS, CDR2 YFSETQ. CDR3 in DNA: TGCGCCAGCAGCTTGCGGGACCCCTATGCGGGGGCGACCAAAAACATTCAGTACTTC. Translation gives CASSLRDPYAGATKNIQYF.

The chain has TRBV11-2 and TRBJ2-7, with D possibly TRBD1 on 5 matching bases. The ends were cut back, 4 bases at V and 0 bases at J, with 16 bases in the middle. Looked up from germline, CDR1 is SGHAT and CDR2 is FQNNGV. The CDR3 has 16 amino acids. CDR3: CASSYRATANSYEQYF. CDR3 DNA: TGTGCCAGCAGCTATAGAGCGACAGCGAACTCCTACGAGCAGTACTTC.

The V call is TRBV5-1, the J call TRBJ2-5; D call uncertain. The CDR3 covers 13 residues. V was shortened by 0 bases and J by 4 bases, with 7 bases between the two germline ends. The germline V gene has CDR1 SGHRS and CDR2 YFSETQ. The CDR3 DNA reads TGCGCCAGCAGCTTGGAGTGCGGAGAGACCCAGTACTTC. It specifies CASSLECGETQYF. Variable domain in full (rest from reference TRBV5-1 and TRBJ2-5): KAGVTQTPRYLIKTRGQQVTLSCSPISGHRSVSWYQQTPGQGLQFLFEYFSETQRNKGNFPGRFSGRQFSNSRSEMNVSTLELGDSALYLCASSLECGETQYFGPGTRLLVL.

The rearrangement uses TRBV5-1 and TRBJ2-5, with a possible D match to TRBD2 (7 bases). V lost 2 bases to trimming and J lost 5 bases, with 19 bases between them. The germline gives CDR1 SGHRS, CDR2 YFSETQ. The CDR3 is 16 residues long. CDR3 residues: CASSLRSRGANETQYF. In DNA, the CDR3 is TGCGCCAGCAGCTTAAGGTCCCGGGGGGCGAATGAGACCCAGTACTTC.

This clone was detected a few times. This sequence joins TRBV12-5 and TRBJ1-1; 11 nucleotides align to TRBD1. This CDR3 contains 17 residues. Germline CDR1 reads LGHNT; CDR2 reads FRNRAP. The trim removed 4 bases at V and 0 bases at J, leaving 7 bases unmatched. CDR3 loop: CASGSPGQGGMNTEAFF. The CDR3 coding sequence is TGTGCTAGTGGTTCGCCGGGACAGGGGGGGATGAACACTGAAGCTTTCTTT.

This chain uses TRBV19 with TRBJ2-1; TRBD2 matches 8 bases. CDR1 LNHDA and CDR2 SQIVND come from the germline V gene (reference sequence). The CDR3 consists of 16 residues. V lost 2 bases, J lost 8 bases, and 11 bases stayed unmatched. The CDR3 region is CASSILGLGNMHEQFF. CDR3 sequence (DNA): TGTGCCAGTAGTATACTGGGACTAGGAAATATGCATGAGCAGTTCTTC.

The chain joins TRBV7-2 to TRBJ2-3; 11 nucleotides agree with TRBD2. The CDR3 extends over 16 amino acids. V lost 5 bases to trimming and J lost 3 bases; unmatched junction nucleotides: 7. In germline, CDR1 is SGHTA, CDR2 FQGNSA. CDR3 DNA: TGTGCCAGCAGCCCTATAGCGGGGGGGCAAACAGATACGCAGTATTTT. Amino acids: CASSPIAGGQTDTQYF.

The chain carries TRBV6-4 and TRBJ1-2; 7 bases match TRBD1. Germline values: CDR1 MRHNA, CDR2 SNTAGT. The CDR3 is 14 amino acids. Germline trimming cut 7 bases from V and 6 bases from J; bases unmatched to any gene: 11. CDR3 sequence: CASKGQLDGDGYTF. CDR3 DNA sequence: TGTGCCAGCAAGGGACAGCTCGATGGCGATGGCTACACCTTC.

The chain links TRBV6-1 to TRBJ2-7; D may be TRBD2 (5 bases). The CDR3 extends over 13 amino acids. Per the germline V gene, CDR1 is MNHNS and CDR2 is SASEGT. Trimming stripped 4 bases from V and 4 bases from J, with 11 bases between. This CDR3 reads CASSVEGRYEQYF. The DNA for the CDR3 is TGTGCCAGCAGTGTTGAGGGAAGATACGAGCAGTACTTC.

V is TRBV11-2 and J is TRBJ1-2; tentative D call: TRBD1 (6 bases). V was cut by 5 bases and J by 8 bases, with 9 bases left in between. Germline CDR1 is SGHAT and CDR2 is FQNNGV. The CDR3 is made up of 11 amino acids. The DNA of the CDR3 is TGTGCCAGCAGCAGAGGGGGAGGCTACACCTTC. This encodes CASSRGGGYTF.

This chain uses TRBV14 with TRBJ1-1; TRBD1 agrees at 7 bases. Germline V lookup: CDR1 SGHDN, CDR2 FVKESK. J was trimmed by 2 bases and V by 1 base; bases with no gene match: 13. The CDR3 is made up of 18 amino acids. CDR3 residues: CASSQVTGVGPINTEAFF. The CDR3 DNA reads TGTGCCAGCAGCCAAGTCACAGGGGTAGGCCCTATAAACACTGAAGCTTTCTTT.

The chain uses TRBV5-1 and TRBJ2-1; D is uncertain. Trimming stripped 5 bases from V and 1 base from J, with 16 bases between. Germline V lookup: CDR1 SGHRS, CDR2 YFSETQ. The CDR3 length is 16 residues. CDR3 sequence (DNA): TGCGCCAGCAGTCCCTCTCCTACTTCATCCTACAATGAGCAGTTCTTC. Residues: CASSPSPTSSYNEQFF.

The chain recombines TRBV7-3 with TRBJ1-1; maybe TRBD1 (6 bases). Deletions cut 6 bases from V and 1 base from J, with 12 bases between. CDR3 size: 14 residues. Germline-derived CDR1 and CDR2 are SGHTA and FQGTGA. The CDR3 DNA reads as TGTGCCAGCAGGTGGGGGGGCCCGAACACTGAAGCTTTCTTT. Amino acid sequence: CASRWGGPNTEAFF.

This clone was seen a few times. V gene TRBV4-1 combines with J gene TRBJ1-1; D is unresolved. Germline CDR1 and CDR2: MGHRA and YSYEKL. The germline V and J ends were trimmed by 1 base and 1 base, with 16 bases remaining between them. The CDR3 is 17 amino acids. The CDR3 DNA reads TGCGCCAGCAGCCAAGTGCCCCCAGCCGGGAAGAACACTGAAGCTTTCTTT. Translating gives CASSQVPPAGKNTEAFF.

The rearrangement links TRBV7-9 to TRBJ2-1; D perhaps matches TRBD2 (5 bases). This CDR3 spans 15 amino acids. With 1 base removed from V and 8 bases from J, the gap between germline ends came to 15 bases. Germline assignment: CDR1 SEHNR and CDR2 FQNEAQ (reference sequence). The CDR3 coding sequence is TGTGCCAGCAGCTTAGGCCCCGGGAAGGTGGATGAGCAGTTCTTC. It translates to CASSLGPGKVDEQFF. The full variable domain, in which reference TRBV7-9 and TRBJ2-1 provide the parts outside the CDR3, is DTGVSQNPRHKITKRGQNVTFRCDPISEHNRLYWYRQTLGQGPEFLTYFQNEAQLEKSRLLSDRFSAERPKGSFSTLEIQRTEQGDSAMYLCASSLGPGKVDEQFFGPGTRLTVL.